One sample yielded the 10 T cell receptor beta chains listed below, sequenced in a study of cytomegalovirus exposure and HLA in healthy donors. The PCR used 60 Vbeta and 13 Jbeta primers. The table came from immunoSEQ multiplex PCR; TCRdb's copy has only in-frame clones and leaves some out. The data show about 140,000 clones, with roughly 73% seen just once and around 3.2% held by the top ten. The sequencing sample was made of PBMCs. These receptors all come from a man aged 40-49 years in good health and CMV-seronegative.

This chain connects TRBV7-6 to TRBJ2-5; 7 bases are shared with TRBD1. The end of the DNA is better explained by TRBJ2-7, so the J call may be wrong. The germline V gene has CDR1 SGHVS and CDR2 FNYEAQ. The CDR3 has 13 amino acids. The CDR3 DNA sequence: TGTGCCAGCAGCTTGACAGGGAAGTACGAGCAGTACTTC. Its translation: CASSLTGKYEQYF.

This clone was observed a few times. The chain carries TRBV27 and TRBJ1-3, with 10 positions matching TRBD1. This CDR3 spans 15 amino acids. In germline, CDR1 is MNHEY, CDR2 SMNVEV (reference sequence). Unmatched junction bases numbered 5, after V lost 6 bases and J lost 3 bases. This chain's CDR3 is CASRATGGGGNTIYF. CDR3 coding DNA: TGTGCCAGCAGAGCGACAGGGGGCGGTGGAAACACCATATATTTT.

V usage is TRBV11-2 and J usage is TRBJ1-2; D may be TRBD1 (6 bases). Germline V gives CDR1 SGHAT, CDR2 FQNNGV. The CDR3 loop spans 12 amino acids. V lost 5 bases and J 5 bases, leaving 9 bases between the germline ends. The CDR3 loop is CASSNGQYGYTF. CDR3 nucleotides: TGTGCCAGCAGCAACGGACAGTATGGCTACACCTTC.

The genes are TRBV6-1 and TRBJ2-3; 9 nucleotides match TRBD2. From germline, CDR1 is MNHNS and CDR2 SASEGT. V shed 3 bases, J shed 0 bases, and the junction held 4 bases outside the gene matches. CDR3 length equals 16 residues. CDR3 loop: CASSDLAGSSTDTQYF. In DNA form, the CDR3 reads TGTGCCAGCAGTGACCTAGCGGGGTCGAGCACAGATACGCAGTATTTT.

This clone turned up a few times. The V call is TRBV7-3, the J call TRBJ2-1; 9 bases map to TRBD2. CDR3 size: 15 residues. The J segment lost 6 bases and the V segment lost 4 bases, leaving 7 bases of the junction unmatched. The V gene's germline CDR1 is SGHTA and CDR2 FQGTGA. The DNA of the CDR3 is TGTGCCAGCAGCTCCGGCGGGGGGGCGTTCAATGAGCAGTTCTTC. This sequence encodes CASSSGGGAFNEQFF.

V gene TRBV19 combines with J gene TRBJ2-7; 8 bases line up with TRBD2. The CDR3 covers 14 residues. Germline-derived CDR1 and CDR2 are LNHDA and SQIVND (reference sequence). The trim removed 6 bases at V and 0 bases at J, leaving 4 bases unmatched. Written as DNA, the CDR3 is TGTGCCAGTAGGACGGGGGGGGGCTCCTACGAGCAGTACTTC. This codes for CASRTGGGSYEQYF.

The chain is built from TRBV13 and TRBJ2-5; 10 nucleotides match TRBD2. The DNA end lines up better with TRBJ2-7; the J call may be wrong. The CDR3 totals 15 residues. CDR1 is PRHDT, CDR2 FYEKMQ, per germline (reference sequence). The DNA for the CDR3 is TGTGCCAGCAGCCCCCCCAGCGGGGGGGCGGCCGAGCAGTACTTC. Translating gives CASSPPSGGAAEQYF.

V gene TRBV9 combines with J gene TRBJ2-6; D remains unclear. Germline V gene sequence: CDR1 SGDLS, CDR2 YYNGEE. V was clipped by 1 base and J by 0 bases, with 8 bases between them. The CDR3 extends over 16 amino acids. CDR3 loop: CASSVSRGSGANVLTF. CDR3 coding DNA: TGTGCCAGCAGCGTATCAAGAGGCTCTGGGGCCAACGTCCTGACTTTC.

The chain employs TRBV30 and TRBJ2-7, with TRBD1 matching 7 bases. CDR3 length: 13 amino acids. Germline loops: CDR1 GTSNPN, CDR2 SVGIG (reference sequence). The V and J ends lost 2 bases and 5 bases, in that order; junction bases with no gene match: 6. CDR3 amino acids: CAWSSTGAHEQYF. The CDR3 region has the DNA TGTGCCTGGAGTTCAACAGGGGCGCACGAGCAGTACTTC.

This chain uses TRBV9 with TRBJ2-7, with TRBD2 identical over 7 bases. V lost 3 bases, J lost 2 bases, and 11 bases stayed unmatched. Germline loops: CDR1 SGDLS, CDR2 YYNGEE. The CDR3 spans 16 residues. The CDR3 loop reads CASSAEGAGWAYEQYF. CDR3 coding DNA: TGTGCCAGCAGCGCCGAAGGAGCGGGGTGGGCCTACGAGCAGTACTTC.